This T cell receptor beta chain was identified in a study of cytomegalovirus exposure and HLA in healthy donors. The V end was cut by 7 bases, the J end by 4 bases, with 19 bases between. CDR3 length: 15 residues. Germline V gene data show CDR1 as SNHLY and CDR2 as FYNNEI. Vbeta (60) and Jbeta (13) primers were used in the PCR. TCRdb's copy holds only in-frame clones and misses some; the assay was immunoSEQ multiplex PCR. The sample has fewer than 150,000 clones; around 76% are singletons. This sequence joins TRBV2 and TRBJ2-5; D possibly corresponds to TRBD1 (5 bases). The TCR comes from a man in his 60s in good health and CMV-seropositive. Sequenced sample: PBMCs. CDR3 nucleotides: TGTGCCAGCAACTCAAAGGACACCCTCGCAGAGACCCAGTACTTC. Protein product: CASNSKDTLAETQYF.